What follows are 20 T cell receptor beta chains derived from one specimen sequenced in a study of T cells in Graves' hyperthyroidism and ophthalmopathy. RNA transcripts were the template for amplifying TCR beta CDR3 regions. TCR CDR3 underwent first-round RT-PCR with the HTBI primer set. One entry per CDR3 protein results from TCRdb running MiXCR on the multiplex PCR reads. Of 400,000 to 500,000 distinct CDR3 sequences detected, 13% to 15% appear once; the ten largest clones hold about a sixth. The specimen sequenced was blood. The receptors shown here come from a woman aged 18-29 years with Graves' hyperthyroidism.

The chain joins TRBV6-2 or TRBV6-3 to TRBJ2-7; 7 nucleotides align to TRBD1. Germline V gene lookup returns CDR1 MNHEY and CDR2 SVGEGT. J lost 2 bases, V lost 6 bases, and 4 bases had no gene match. The length of the CDR3 is 13 residues. CDR3: CASSRDRTYEQYV. CDR3 bases: TGTGCCAGCAGCAGGGACAGAACCTACGAGCAGTACGTC.

This clonotype has a handful of counts. The chain is built from TRBV20-1 and TRBJ2-7; no clear D. The CDR3 sequence is 12 residues long. Germline V gives CDR1 DFQATT, CDR2 SNEGSKA (reference sequence). The CDR3 bases are TGCAGTGCTAGTTGGGGATCCTACGAGCAGTGCGTC. This translates into CSASWGSYEQCV.

The table lists this clonotype with many counts. The chain is built from TRBV4-1 and TRBJ1-3; 7 bases are shared with TRBD1. Germline loops: CDR1 MGHRA, CDR2 YSYEKL. This CDR3 region has 15 residues. V lost 1 base and J lost 2; bases outside the gene matches: 2. DNA for the CDR3: TGCGCCAGCAGCCAAGCCGGGACAGCTGGAAACACCATATATTTT. As protein: CASSQAGTAGNTIYF.

This clonotype has just a few counts. The rearrangement uses TRBV6-2 or TRBV6-3 and TRBJ1-2; D is perhaps TRBD1 (5 bases). V dropped 8 bases and J dropped 0 bases, with 16 bases sitting between them. This CDR3 spans 15 amino acids. Per germline, CDR1 MNHEY and CDR2 SVGEGT. DNA of the CDR3: TGTGCCAGCTTCTCTACAGGTAGTGCTAACTATGGCTACACCTTC. Its translation: CASFSTGSANYGYTF.

This clonotype has only a few counts. The V call is TRBV19, the J call TRBJ1-5, with 9 bases matching TRBD1. V lost 7 bases, J lost 5 bases, and 3 bases stayed unmatched. The germline V gene has CDR1 LNHDA and CDR2 SQIVND (reference sequence). CDR3 length equals 13 residues. Here the CDR3 reads CASMDRGYQPQHF. In DNA, the CDR3 is TGTGCCAGTATGGACAGGGGCTATCAGCCCCAGCATTTT. Drawing the rest from reference TRBV19 and TRBJ1-5, the complete variable domain is DGGITQSPKYLFRKEGQNVTLSCEQNLNHDAMYWYRQDPGQGLRLIYYSQIVNDFQKGDIAEGYSVSREKKESFPLTVTSAQKNPTAFYLCASMDRGYQPQHFGDGTRLSIL.

This clonotype was seen ten or more times. At one end the junction does not follow the germline gene, possibly because of a read error. This rearrangement joins TRBV30 to TRBJ1-1; D is possibly TRBD1 (6 bases). Germline lookup yields CDR1 GTSNPN and CDR2 SVGIG (reference sequence). The CDR3 runs 13 residues. CDR3 nucleotides: TGTGCCTGGAGTGTAACAGGGAACGCTGAAGCTTTCTTT. Encoded protein: CAWSVTGNAEAFF.

This clonotype came up many times. The V and J genes are TRBV4-1 and TRBJ1-1, with D tentatively TRBD1 (5 bases). Germline values: CDR1 MGHRA, CDR2 YSYEKL. The CDR3 loop spans 15 amino acids. Trimming left V 1 base short and J 1 base short, with 10 bases between. The DNA for the CDR3 is TGCGCCAGCAGCCAAGCTTTGGGGGGGAACACTGAAGCTTTCTTT. Its protein product is CASSQALGGNTEAFF.

V usage is TRBV6-1 and J usage is TRBJ2-6; 12 nucleotides line up with TRBD1. The V and J ends lost 4 bases and 1 base, in that order; junction bases with no gene match: 8. In germline, CDR1 is MNHNS, CDR2 SASEGT. The CDR3 spans 19 residues. CDR3 loop: CASSAYPGQGASGANVLTF. In nucleotides, the CDR3 is TGTGCCAGCAGTGCCTATCCGGGACAGGGGGCTTCTGGGGCCAACGTCCTGACTTTC.

J is TRBJ2-7 and V is TRBV28; the match to TRBD1 covers 8 bases. CDR1 and CDR2 from the germline V gene are MDHEN and SYDVKM. The CDR3 consists of 15 residues. V shed 1 base, J shed 3 bases, and the junction held 5 bases outside the gene matches. Here the CDR3 reads CASSLSTGGFYEQYF. The CDR3 DNA follows: TGTGCCAGCAGTTTATCTACAGGGGGGTTCTACGAGCAGTACTTC.

This clonotype was recorded at least ten times. The V gene is TRBV3-1, the J gene TRBJ2-7, with 11 bases aligning to TRBD2. After removal of 1 base from V and 3 bases from J, the junction contained 2 bases not matched to a gene. CDR3 length equals 15 residues. Germline V CDR1 and CDR2: LGHDT, YNNKEL (reference sequence). As DNA, the CDR3 is TGTGCCAGCAGCCAAGGACTAGCGGGGAACTACGAGCAGTACTTC. It translates to CASSQGLAGNYEQYF.

This clonotype was counted ten times or more. The CDR3, as DNA: TGTGCCAGCAGTTTATCTCCGACAGGGGCTGGAAACACCATATATTTT. It encodes CASSLSPTGAGNTIYF. V is TRBV27 and J is TRBJ1-3; TRBD1 matches 8 bases. V shed 0 bases, J shed 2 bases, and the junction held 3 bases outside the gene matches. The CDR3 has 16 residues. Germline V lookup: CDR1 MNHEY, CDR2 SMNVEV (reference sequence).

This clonotype was picked up many times. The rearrangement joins TRBV10-3 to TRBJ2-1, with a possible D match to TRBD2 (7 bases). The CDR3 contains 16 residues. The V and J ends lost 7 bases and 5 bases respectively, with 21 bases between them. Germline V gene lookup returns CDR1 ENHRY and CDR2 SYGVKD. This CDR3 reads CAITRGGRGGDNEQFF. The CDR3 bases are TGTGCCATCACGCGGGGTGGGAGAGGGGGGGACAATGAGCAGTTCTTC.

The table lists this clonotype with many counts. The rearrangement joins TRBV27 to TRBJ2-7; D not resolved. V was trimmed by 2 bases and J by 2 bases, leaving 7 bases between them. Germline lookup yields CDR1 MNHEY and CDR2 SMNVEV (reference sequence). The CDR3 loop spans 13 amino acids. The CDR3: CASSLTDAYEQYF. The CDR3, as DNA: TGTGCCAGCAGTTTAACGGACGCCTACGAGCAGTACTTC.

The rearrangement links TRBV3-1 to TRBJ1-1; 9 nucleotides agree with TRBD1. V trimming: 5 bases; J trimming: 4 bases; junction bases outside the gene matches: 5. The CDR3 covers 14 residues. CDR1 LGHDT and CDR2 YNNKEL come from the germline V gene (reference sequence). This CDR3 is CASSFQDRGTEAFF. The CDR3 bases are TGTGCCAGCAGCTTTCAGGACAGGGGCACTGAAGCTTTCTTT.

This chain uses TRBV24-1 with TRBJ1-1; D unclear. Germline CDR1 and CDR2: KGHDR and SFDVKD. Trimming stripped 5 bases from V and 1 base from J, with 10 bases between. CDR3 length: 14 amino acids. The chain's CDR3 is CATSALNTNTEAFF. DNA for the CDR3: TGTGCCACCAGTGCTCTGAACACGAACACTGAAGCTTTCTTT.

DNA of the CDR3: TGTGCCAGCAGCTACCGGACAGGGGGCATAGTAGACACTGAAGCTTTCTTT. It is translated as CASSYRTGGIVDTEAFF. This chain joins TRBV5-6 and TRBJ1-1; 11 bases line up with TRBD1. The CDR3 totals 17 residues. With V trimmed by 3 bases and J by 3 bases, 10 bases remained unmatched. Germline CDR1 is SGHDT and CDR2 is YYEEEE. Full variable domain (missing parts from reference TRBV5-6 and TRBJ1-1): DAGVTQSPTHLIKTRGQQVTLRCSPKSGHDTVSWYQQALGQGPQFIFQYYEEEERQRGNFPDRFSGHQFPNYSSELNVNALLLGDSALYLCASSYRTGGIVDTEAFFGQGTRLTVV.

V gene TRBV20-1 combines with J gene TRBJ2-1; D is undetermined. The CDR3 sequence is 14 residues long. CDR1 is DFQATT, CDR2 SNEGSKA, per germline (reference sequence). V lost 6 bases and J 8 bases, leaving 20 bases between the germline ends. The CDR3 DNA follows: TGCAGTGCCCAACCCGAGGCTAGACGGTATGAGCAGTTCTTC. Protein product: CSAQPEARRYEQFF.

At least ten counts were recorded for this clonotype. The V and J genes are TRBV6-5 and TRBJ1-1; D perhaps matches TRBD1 (6 bases). CDR1 is MNHEY and CDR2 is SVGAGI in the germline V gene. The germline V and J ends were trimmed by 3 bases and 8 bases, with 13 bases remaining between them. The CDR3 length is 13 residues. CDR3 coding DNA: TGTGCCAGCAGTTATACGGGACATCTGGAAGCTTTCTTT. Translated: CASSYTGHLEAFF.

Here the CDR3 reads CASSSKTSGISGELFF. CDR3 DNA sequence: TGTGCCAGCAGCTCTAAGACTAGCGGGATCTCCGGGGAGCTGTTTTTT. The chain joins TRBV3-1 to TRBJ2-2; TRBD2 matches at 11 bases. Germline V CDR1 and CDR2: LGHDT, YNNKEL (reference sequence). This CDR3 contains 16 residues. The ends lost 5 bases at V and 6 bases at J; junction bases unmatched: 8.

This clonotype was found a few times. This chain links TRBV16 with TRBJ1-4; weak D call: TRBD1 (5 bases). The CDR3 sequence is 14 residues long. CDR1 KGHSY and CDR2 FQNENV come from the germline V gene. V was shortened by 4 bases and J by 7 bases, with 13 bases between the two germline ends. CDR3 in DNA: TGTGCCAGCAGCCCCATCTCGGGGGGTGAAAAACTGTTTTTT. The encoded protein is CASSPISGGEKLFF.